The 32 T cell receptor beta chains given below trace back to one sample, sequenced in a study of technical replicates of blood from a handful of donors. The table came from immunoSEQ multiplex PCR; TCRdb's copy has only in-frame clones and leaves some out. Of over 60,000 clones in the sample, 93% are singletons; the top ten hold 0.2% to 0.3%. The sample comprised T cells isolated from PBMCs. Receptor source: a human donor in good health.

This chain uses TRBV11-2 with TRBJ1-3; D is undetermined. V was pared by 5 bases and J by 0 bases, with 8 bases between. The CDR3 is 14 amino acids. Germline V gene lookup returns CDR1 SGHAT and CDR2 FQNNGV. In nucleotides, the CDR3 is TGTGCCAGCAGCCCGGGAGGCTCTGGAAACACCATATATTTT. Translated: CASSPGGSGNTIYF.

The chain couples TRBV5-6 to TRBJ1-2; 8 bases map to TRBD1. This CDR3 spans 15 amino acids. With V trimmed by 2 bases and J by 0 bases, 3 bases remained unmatched. The germline CDR1 and CDR2 sequences are SGHDT and YYEEEE. The CDR3 reads CASSFRDRSNYGYTF. The CDR3 DNA reads as TGTGCCAGCAGCTTCCGGGACAGGTCTAACTATGGCTACACCTTC.

The V gene is TRBV4-1, the J gene TRBJ2-1; possibly TRBD2 for D (5 bases). CDR3 length: 17 residues. CDR1 MGHRA and CDR2 YSYEKL come from the germline V gene. Trimming removed 0 bases from V and 10 bases from J, with 22 bases in between. CDR3 bases: TGCGCCAGCAGCCAAGATTTGACGGACTGGGTAGTTTTGGAGCAGTTCTTC. Protein: CASSQDLTDWVVLEQFF.

V gene TRBV12-5 combines with J gene TRBJ1-1, with D perhaps matching TRBD1 (6 bases). Trimming took off 2 bases at V and 4 bases at J, with 20 bases between the two ends. The CDR3 is 17 residues long. Germline values: CDR1 LGHNT, CDR2 FRNRAP. DNA for the CDR3: TGTGCTAGTGGTTTGTTCACACTGCCAGGGGCTGGCACTGAAGCTTTCTTT. Its protein product is CASGLFTLPGAGTEAFF.

The rearrangement uses TRBV19 and TRBJ1-4; TRBD1 might be the D (5 bases). V shed 7 bases and J shed 0 bases, with 12 bases lying between them. The CDR3 has 15 residues. The germline gives CDR1 LNHDA, CDR2 SQIVND (reference sequence). The CDR3 DNA is TGTGCCAGTACACAGACAGTTCCAACTAATGAAAAACTGTTTTTT. It encodes CASTQTVPTNEKLFF.

The chain carries TRBV7-9 and TRBJ2-1, with 7 positions matching TRBD2. Losses at the gene ends were 3 bases for V and 8 bases for J; bases not matched to a gene: 7. Germline loops: CDR1 SEHNR, CDR2 FQNEAQ (reference sequence). This CDR3 has 14 amino acids. The CDR3 loop is CASSFSGGLDEQFF. The DNA for the CDR3 is TGTGCCAGCAGCTTTTCGGGGGGTCTGGATGAGCAGTTCTTC.

The CDR3 sequence: CASSLEAGWYEQFF. CDR3 nucleotides: TGTGCCAGCAGCTTAGAGGCAGGTTGGTATGAGCAGTTCTTC. This chain connects TRBV11-2 to TRBJ2-1; D remains ambiguous. CDR1 SGHAT and CDR2 FQNNGV come from the germline V gene. The CDR3 contains 14 residues. Trimming stripped 0 bases from V and 8 bases from J, with 11 bases between. Drawing the rest from reference TRBV11-2 and TRBJ2-1, the complete variable domain is EAGVAQSPRYKIIEKRQSVAFWCNPISGHATLYWYQQILGQGPKLLIQFQNNGVVDDSQLPKDRFSAERLKGVDSTLKIQPAKLEDSAVYLCASSLEAGWYEQFFGPGTRLTVL.

The rearrangement links TRBV4-1 to TRBJ2-7; 7 bases line up with TRBD2. V gave up 4 bases and J gave up 4 bases; unmatched junction bases: 13. The germline V gene has CDR1 MGHRA and CDR2 YSYEKL. The CDR3 spans 16 residues. CDR3 DNA sequence: TGCGCCAGCAGCCTCGGGGCCGGCGGGAGAAGGTACGAGCAGTACTTC. Translating it yields CASSLGAGGRRYEQYF.

The genes are TRBV21-1 and TRBJ1-5. TRBV21-1 is reported as a pseudogene. There are 15 residues in the CDR3. CDR3 sequence reads: CASSLQGDYNQPQHF. CDR3 sequence (DNA): TGTGCCAGCAGCCTTCAAGGGGACTACAATCAGCCCCAGCATTTT.

This clone has only one observation. The J gene is TRBJ2-7, the V gene TRBV30; D call uncertain. The V gene's germline CDR1 is GTSNPN and CDR2 SVGIG (reference sequence). The CDR3 length is 13 residues. Trimming took off 0 bases at V and 6 bases at J, with 12 bases between the two ends. Here the CDR3 reads CAWSVAIGSEQYF. In DNA, the CDR3 is TGTGCCTGGAGTGTAGCTATCGGTAGCGAGCAGTACTTC.

This clone showed up just once. The chain combines TRBV7-6 with TRBJ2-2, with D possibly being TRBD1 (5 bases). Trimming took 5 bases from V and 5 from J, leaving 18 bases between them. This CDR3 is 16 amino acids long. CDR1 is SGHVS and CDR2 is FNYEAQ in the germline V gene. CDR3 nucleotide sequence: TGTGCCAGCAGCCTAGAATGGGGCGGAACTACCGGGGAGCTGTTTTTT. As protein: CASSLEWGGTTGELFF.

The chain joins TRBV19 to TRBJ1-1; 7 bases agree with TRBD1. The CDR3 has 14 amino acids. The germline V gene encodes CDR1 LNHDA and CDR2 SQIVND (reference sequence). Trimming cost V 3 bases and J 4 bases; bases outside gene matches: 5. Here the CDR3 reads CASSIVGGRTEAFF. The CDR3 DNA is TGTGCCAGTAGTATCGTAGGGGGCCGCACTGAAGCTTTCTTT.

This sequence joins TRBV29-1 and TRBJ2-5, with TRBD1 matching 9 bases. Germline V gene sequence: CDR1 SQVTM, CDR2 ANQGSEA. The CDR3 spans 16 residues. Trimming took 6 bases from V and 3 from J; bases not matched to a gene: 14. As DNA, the CDR3 is TGCAGCGTAGAACCGGGACAGGGTTTTTGGGAAGAGACCCAGTACTTC. Amino acid sequence: CSVEPGQGFWEETQYF.

This chain connects TRBV7-2 to TRBJ2-2, with 8 bases lining up with TRBD1. V lost 1 base to trimming and J lost 7 bases; unmatched junction nucleotides: 8. CDR3 size: 16 residues. CDR1 is SGHTA and CDR2 is FQGNSA in the germline V gene. CDR3 in amino acids: CASSLGGQGRIGELFF. The CDR3 nucleotides are TGTGCCAGCAGCTTAGGAGGACAGGGAAGAATCGGGGAGCTGTTTTTT.

The chain employs TRBV7-2 and TRBJ1-1; no firm D call. CDR1 and CDR2 from the germline V gene are SGHTA and FQGNSA. The CDR3 runs 12 residues. V lost 3 bases and J lost 0, with 2 bases in between. CDR3 nucleotides: TGTGCCAGCAGCTTCATGAACACTGAAGCTTTCTTT. As protein: CASSFMNTEAFF.

This clone was seen a single time. The V gene is TRBV5-1, the J gene TRBJ1-1; 8 bases match TRBD1. Germline CDR1 SGHRS, CDR2 YFSETQ. The CDR3 is 15 residues long. The V segment lost 3 bases and the J segment 4 bases; nucleotides outside the gene matches: 8. The CDR3: CASSSWTGRLTEAFF. For the CDR3, the DNA is TGCGCCAGCAGCTCGTGGACAGGGCGGCTCACTGAAGCTTTCTTT.

The genes are TRBV5-6 and TRBJ2-5; possible D gene TRBD1, 7 bases. The CDR3 runs to 13 residues. Trimming shortened V by 1 base and J by 7 bases, and 11 bases separated the two germline ends. In germline, CDR1 is SGHDT, CDR2 YYEEEE. CDR3 nucleotide sequence: TGTGCCAGCAGCTTGAGCCAGGGGGGGACCCAGTACTTC. It specifies CASSLSQGGTQYF.

The CDR3 nucleotides read TGTGCCAGCAGTCCCCCCGGGGGAAACATTCAGTACTTC. It is translated as CASSPPGGNIQYF. The chain is built from TRBV5-4 and TRBJ2-4, with a tentative D call TRBD2 (6 bases). V was clipped by 5 bases and J by 6 bases, with 12 bases between them. Looked up from germline, CDR1 is SGHNT and CDR2 is YYREEE (reference sequence). CDR3 length: 13 amino acids. The full variable domain, in which reference TRBV5-4 and TRBJ2-4 provide the parts outside the CDR3, is ETGVTQSPTHLIKTRGQQVTLRCSSQSGHNTVSWYQQALGQGPQFIFQYYREEENGRGNFPPRFSGLQFPNYSSELNVNALELDDSALYLCASSPPGGNIQYFGAGTRLSVL.

The rearrangement uses TRBV11-2 and TRBJ2-7; tentative D call: TRBD2 (7 bases). V lost 4 bases and J lost 1, with 20 bases in between. Looked up from germline, CDR1 is SGHAT and CDR2 is FQNNGV. CDR3 length equals 17 residues. In DNA form, the CDR3 reads TGTGCCAGCAGCTACTTTAGGGGGGGAGCCAAATCCTACGAGCAGTACTTC. Translating it yields CASSYFRGGAKSYEQYF.

The rearrangement joins TRBV28 to TRBJ2-7, with TRBD1 matching over 8 bases. CDR3 length: 15 amino acids. CDR1 is MDHEN and CDR2 is SYDVKM in the germline V gene. V gave up 5 bases and J gave up 5 bases; unmatched junction bases: 11. The CDR3 protein is CASSIVQGVNNEQYF. CDR3 nucleotides: TGTGCCAGCAGTATAGTACAGGGGGTGAATAACGAGCAGTACTTC.

The chain recombines TRBV7-9 with TRBJ1-1; D is unclear. Germline loops: CDR1 SEHNR, CDR2 FQNEAQ (reference sequence). The CDR3 runs 11 residues. The V and J ends lost 4 bases and 6 bases respectively, with 6 bases between them. CDR3 DNA: TGTGCCAGCAGCTCCGTCGCTGAAGCTTTCTTT. Its translation: CASSSVAEAFF.

This clone was found once. This chain links TRBV7-9 with TRBJ2-5, with a possible D match to TRBD2 (5 bases). This CDR3 is built from 13 residues. Trimming stripped 3 bases from V and 7 bases from J, with 12 bases between. Germline-derived CDR1 and CDR2 are SEHNR and FQNEAQ (reference sequence). The CDR3 region is CASSLVDSGTQYF. CDR3 DNA: TGTGCCAGCAGCTTGGTGGACTCGGGGACCCAGTACTTC.

The chain joins TRBV9 to TRBJ1-5; TRBD1 might be the D (5 bases). The CDR3 runs to 15 residues. CDR1 is SGDLS and CDR2 is YYNGEE in the germline V gene. V lost 3 bases, J lost 2 bases, and 12 bases lay in between. This CDR3 reads CASSAGDSRNQPQHF. CDR3 bases: TGTGCCAGCAGCGCAGGCGACAGTCGCAATCAGCCCCAGCATTTT.

V usage is TRBV4-2 and J usage is TRBJ2-1; 7 nucleotides line up with TRBD2. The CDR3 length is 18 residues. The V gene's germline CDR1 is LGHNA and CDR2 YNFKEQ. J gave up 1 base and V 0 bases, and 9 bases lay outside the gene matches. CDR3 sequence (DNA): TGTGCCAGCAGCCAAGAAAGGAAGGCTAGCGGATCCTACAATGAGCAGTTCTTC. Protein sequence: CASSQERKASGSYNEQFF.

The chain joins TRBV5-1 to TRBJ2-2; 8 bases are shared with TRBD1. With V trimmed by 1 base and J by 4 bases, 6 bases remained unmatched. Germline V lookup: CDR1 SGHRS, CDR2 YFSETQ. The CDR3 covers 16 residues. The CDR3 is CASSLMDRALTGELFF. The CDR3 DNA follows: TGCGCCAGCAGCTTGATGGACAGGGCCCTCACCGGGGAGCTGTTTTTT.

V and J are TRBV2 and TRBJ1-1; D possibly corresponds to TRBD1 (6 bases). CDR3 length: 13 residues. Looked up from germline, CDR1 is SNHLY and CDR2 is FYNNEI. Trimming removed 7 bases at V and 1 base at J, with 10 bases between. CDR3 DNA: TGTGCCAGCAACCGGGACACGAACACTGAAGCTTTCTTT. The encoded protein is CASNRDTNTEAFF.

This chain uses TRBV4-1 with TRBJ2-7; weak D call: TRBD2 (6 bases). V was clipped by 1 base and J by 4 bases, with 14 bases between them. In germline, CDR1 is MGHRA, CDR2 YSYEKL. The CDR3 contains 15 residues. CDR3 loop: CASSQGLAVEYEQYF. The CDR3 nucleotides are TGCGCCAGCAGCCAAGGGTTAGCGGTGGAGTACGAGCAGTACTTC.

V and J are TRBV6-1 and TRBJ1-1; no firm D call. CDR3 length: 12 amino acids. The V end lost 7 bases, the J end lost 1 base, and 7 bases lay between the germline ends. Germline CDR1 MNHNS, CDR2 SASEGT. The CDR3 loop is CASIGWNTEAFF. The CDR3 DNA reads TGTGCCAGCATTGGCTGGAACACTGAAGCTTTCTTT.

V and J are TRBV5-1 and TRBJ2-2, with D possibly being TRBD1 (6 bases). The CDR3 covers 16 residues. V gave up 4 bases and J gave up 9 bases, with 22 bases separating them. Germline lookup yields CDR1 SGHRS and CDR2 YFSETQ. This CDR3 reads CASSKTGRTSHRELFF. The CDR3 DNA reads TGCGCCAGCAGCAAGACAGGCCGAACCTCCCACCGGGAGCTGTTTTTT.

The chain employs TRBV5-6 and TRBJ2-5, with D possibly matching TRBD1 (6 bases). This CDR3 comprises 14 residues. CDR1 is SGHDT and CDR2 is YYEEEE in the germline V gene. The V end was cut by 2 bases, the J end by 3 bases, with 11 bases between. This CDR3 is CASSLGAGEETQYF. In DNA, the CDR3 is TGTGCCAGCAGCTTAGGTGCAGGGGAAGAGACCCAGTACTTC.

The V call is TRBV18, the J call TRBJ2-7, with D possibly matching TRBD1 (5 bases). Trimming removed 0 bases from V and 7 bases from J, with 16 bases in between. Germline V gene lookup returns CDR1 KGHSH and CDR2 LQKENI. The CDR3 loop spans 15 amino acids. CDR3 DNA sequence: TGTGCCAGCTCACCACCTGGCAGGGCACTGGGGGAGCAGTACTTC. Protein sequence: CASSPPGRALGEQYF.

This clone was recorded only once. J is TRBJ2-5 and V is TRBV11-3, with 10 nucleotides matching TRBD2. This CDR3 comprises 16 residues. After removal of 2 bases from V and 1 base from J, the junction contained 4 bases not matched to a gene. Per germline, CDR1 SGHNT and CDR2 YENEEA. The CDR3 spells CASSLLAGESQETQYF. The CDR3 nucleotides are TGTGCCAGCAGCTTACTAGCGGGGGAAAGCCAAGAGACCCAGTACTTC.